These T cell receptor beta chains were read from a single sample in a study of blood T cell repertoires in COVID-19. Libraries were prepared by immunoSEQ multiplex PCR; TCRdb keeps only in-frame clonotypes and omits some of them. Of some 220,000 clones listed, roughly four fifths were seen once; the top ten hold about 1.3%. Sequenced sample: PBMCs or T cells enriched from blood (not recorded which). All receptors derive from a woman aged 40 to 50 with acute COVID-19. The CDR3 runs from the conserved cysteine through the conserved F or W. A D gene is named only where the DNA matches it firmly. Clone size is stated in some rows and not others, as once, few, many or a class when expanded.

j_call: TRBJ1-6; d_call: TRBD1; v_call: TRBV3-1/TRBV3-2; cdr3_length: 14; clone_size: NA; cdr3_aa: CASSQTGGGSPLHF; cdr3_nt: TGTGCCAGCAGCCAGACAGGGGGAGGTTCACCCCTCCACTTT
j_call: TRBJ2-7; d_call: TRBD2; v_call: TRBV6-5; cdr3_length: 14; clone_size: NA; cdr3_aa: CASGRTSGSYEQYF; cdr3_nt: TGTGCCAGCGGGAGGACTAGCGGGTCCTACGAGCAGTACTTC
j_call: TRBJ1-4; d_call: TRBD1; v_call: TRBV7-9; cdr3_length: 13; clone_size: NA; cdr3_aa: CASSRETGEKLFF; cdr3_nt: TGTGCCAGCAGCCGCGAGACAGGGGAAAAACTGTTTTTT
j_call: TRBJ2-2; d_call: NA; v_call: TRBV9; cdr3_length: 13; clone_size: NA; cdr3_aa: CASSPQDTGELFF; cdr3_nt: TGTGCCAGCAGCCCTCAGGACACCGGGGAGCTGTTTTTT
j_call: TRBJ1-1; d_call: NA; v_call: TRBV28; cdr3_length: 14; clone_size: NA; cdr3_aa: CASSLPSLNTEAFF; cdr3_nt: TGTGCCAGCAGTTTACCGAGTTTGAACACTGAAGCTTTCTTT
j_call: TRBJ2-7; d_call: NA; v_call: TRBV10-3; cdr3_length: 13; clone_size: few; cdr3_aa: CAIASAGPGEQYF; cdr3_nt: TGTGCCATTGCTTCTGCGGGACCTGGCGAGCAGTACTTC
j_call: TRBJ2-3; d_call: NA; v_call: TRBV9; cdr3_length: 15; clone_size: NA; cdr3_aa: CASSVDRRVTDTQYF; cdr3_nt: TGTGCCAGCAGCGTAGACAGGAGGGTAACAGATACGCAGTATTTT
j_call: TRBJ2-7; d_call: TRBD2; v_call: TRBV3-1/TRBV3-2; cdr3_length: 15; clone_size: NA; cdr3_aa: CASSQDSGTSYEQYF; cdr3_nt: TGTGCCAGCAGCCAAGATTCCGGGACTAGCTACGAGCAGTACTTC
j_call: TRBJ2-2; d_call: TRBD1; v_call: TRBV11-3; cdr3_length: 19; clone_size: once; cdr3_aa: CASSSPTSSGTGSTGELFF; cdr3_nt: TGTGCCAGCAGCTCCCCTACCTCGTCCGGGACAGGCTCCACCGGGGAGCTGTTTTTT
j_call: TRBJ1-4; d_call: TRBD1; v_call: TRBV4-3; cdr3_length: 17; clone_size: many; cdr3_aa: CASSQDRTGGFKEKLFF; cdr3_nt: TGCGCCAGCAGCCAAGATAGGACAGGGGGCTTTAAGGAAAAACTGTTTTTT
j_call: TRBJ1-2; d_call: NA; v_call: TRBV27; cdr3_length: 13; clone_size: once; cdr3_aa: CASSSFRQYGYTF; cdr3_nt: TGTGCCAGCAGTTCCTTTAGACAATATGGCTACACCTTC
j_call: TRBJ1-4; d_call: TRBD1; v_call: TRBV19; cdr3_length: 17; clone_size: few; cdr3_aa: CASSPTGTGALNEKLFF; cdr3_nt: TGTGCCAGTAGTCCTACCGGGACAGGGGCTCTTAATGAAAAACTGTTTTTT
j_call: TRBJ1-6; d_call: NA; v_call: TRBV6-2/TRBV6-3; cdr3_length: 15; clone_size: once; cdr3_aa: CASSRDSGYNSPLHF; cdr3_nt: TGTGCCAGCAGCCGGGACTCCGGGTATAATTCACCCCTCCACTTT